Here is one T cell receptor (beta chain) with its context. This sample was taken from a study of T cell changes during pregnancy in multiple sclerosis. Sequencing was performed with immunoSEQ multiplex PCR; in TCRdb, only in-frame clones are kept and a portion is missing. Of tens of thousands of clones detected, roughly 90% appear once; the ten largest clones hold 3% to 3.5%. The germline V gene encodes CDR1 MNHEY and CDR2 SMNVEV (reference sequence). The V and J ends lost 3 bases and 6 bases respectively, with 11 bases between them. The CDR3 is 14 amino acids. The genes are TRBV27 and TRBJ1-4, with D possibly matching TRBD1 (5 bases). The sequencing used CD8+ T cells from peripheral blood mononuclear cells, collected before pregnancy. This TCR was recovered from a female donor with multiple sclerosis, enrolled in a pregnancy study. CDR3 loop: CASSFRGGDEKLFF. The CDR3 DNA reads TGTGCCAGCAGTTTTCGTGGGGGGGATGAAAAACTGTTTTTT.